The rows below give T cell receptor beta chains drawn from one sample of a study of blood T cell repertoires in COVID-19. Sequencing was performed with immunoSEQ multiplex PCR; in TCRdb, only in-frame clones are kept and a portion is missing. The profile shows a few hundred thousand clones, 88% of them singletons. Sequenced sample: PBMCs or T cells enriched from blood (not recorded which). These receptors all come from a woman aged 18-29 years who had recovered from COVID-19. CDR3s include the opening cysteine and the closing phenylalanine or tryptophan. A D gene is named only where the DNA matches it firmly. Where a row states a size, it is once, few, many or the class of an expanded clone; other rows omit it.

j_call | d_call | clone_size | v_call | cdr3_nt | cdr3_aa
TRBJ2-2 | - | - | TRBV29-1 | TGCAGCGTTGAAAGGAGGCAGCCCGGGGAGCTGTTTTTT | CSVERRQPGELFF
TRBJ1-4 | TRBD1 | - | TRBV6-6 | TGTGCCAGCAGACAGGGACAGGGCGGGGAAAAACTGTTTTTT | CASRQGQGGEKLFF
TRBJ2-2 | - | once | TRBV6-5 | TGTGCCAGCAGTTCGGACTGGATGAACACCGGGGAGCTGTTTTTT | CASSSDWMNTGELFF
TRBJ1-1 | TRBD1 | - | TRBV25-1 | TGTGCCAGCAGTGGTCCGGGACAGGGGCGATCTAACACTGAAGCTTTCTTT | CASSGPGQGRSNTEAFF
TRBJ1-2 | - | - | TRBV30 | TGTGCCTGGAGTGTAGCGGGGAGGTTCTCATATGGCTACACCTTC | CAWSVAGRFSYGYTF
TRBJ1-4 | - | few | TRBV7-9 | TGTGCCAGCAGCTTAGCGAGTCAAGGAGGAAAACTGTTTTTT | CASSLASQGGKLFF
TRBJ2-7 | - | - | TRBV2 | TGTGCCAGTTCCCAGGACACCGACTCCTACGAGCAGTACTTC | CASSQDTDSYEQYF
TRBJ1-2 | - | few | TRBV5-1 | TGCGCCAGCAGCCTTGGACAGTACTATGGCTACACCTTC | CASSLGQYYGYTF
TRBJ2-3 | - | - | TRBV18 | TGTGCCAGCGCCGGCGATGACGGGGAACCAGATACGCAGTATTTT | CASAGDDGEPDTQYF
TRBJ2-5 | - | - | TRBV7-9 | TGTGCAAGTGCGGGGTTAATGGAGACCCAGTACTTC | CASAGLMETQYF
TRBJ1-5 | TRBD1 | few | TRBV6-4 | TGTGCCAGCAGTGACGGGACAGGGGGCAATCAGCCCCAGCATTTT | CASSDGTGGNQPQHF
TRBJ2-7 | - | - | TRBV11-1 | TGTGCCAGCGTGGGCCAGGAATCCTACGAGCAGTACTTC | CASVGQESYEQYF
TRBJ1-1 | - | - | TRBV5-1 | TGCGCCAGCAGCTTGTCGTACGGGAACACTGAAGCTTTCTTT | CASSLSYGNTEAFF
TRBJ2-7 | - | - | TRBV9 | TGTGCCAGCAGCGTAGGCGTAAGGGGCTTGACCTACGAGCAGTACTTC | CASSVGVRGLTYEQYF
TRBJ2-1 | - | - | TRBV11-2 | TGTGCCAGCAGCTTAACGAGCGGGCGGGGGCTTAGGAATGAGCAGTTCTTC | CASSLTSGRGLRNEQFF
TRBJ2-6 | - | - | TRBV21-1 | TGTGCCAGCAGCAAATATGGGCCCCCCCACTCTGGGGCCAACGTCCTGACTTTC | CASSKYGPPHSGANVLTF
TRBJ1-1 | - | - | TRBV11-3 | TGTGCCAGTCGAGGGGGGGAGGGCGAAGCTTTCTTT | CASRGGEGEAFF
TRBJ2-3 | TRBD2 | - | TRBV30 | TGTGCCTGGAGTGTGAATAGCGGGGGCACAGATACGCAGTATTTT | CAWSVNSGGTDTQYF
TRBJ1-1 | - | - | TRBV6-6 | TGTGCCAGCAGTTGGGGGGGGGACACTGAAGCTTTCTTT | CASSWGGDTEAFF
TRBJ2-7 | - | - | TRBV18 | TGTGCCAGCTCACCACCCCTGCGCGTAGACACCCTAAGCTCCTACGAGCAGTACTTC | CASSPPLRVDTLSSYEQYF
TRBJ1-6 | - | - | TRBV4-1 | TGCGCCAGCAGCCACGAACCGGGACAATGGAATTCACCCCTCCACTTT | CASSHEPGQWNSPLHF
TRBJ1-5 | TRBD1 | - | TRBV2 | TGTGCCAGCTGCTATACGACAGGGAATCAGCCCCAGCATTTT | CASCYTTGNQPQHF
TRBJ1-1 | - | - | TRBV5-8 | TGTGCCAGCAGTTATGGGCAGGGCTACACTGAAGCTTTCTTT | CASSYGQGYTEAFF
TRBJ1-2 | TRBD1 | - | TRBV27 | TGTGCCAGCAGTTCAAGGGGACAGACCATCTATGGCTACACCTTC | CASSSRGQTIYGYTF
TRBJ1-1 | TRBD1 | - | TRBV2 | TGTGCCAGAGAGAGGGACAGGGAGAACACTGAAGCTTTCTTT | CARERDRENTEAFF
TRBJ2-1 | - | - | TRBV7-9 | TGTGCCAGCAGCCCCGCAGGGGTCTCCTACAATGAGCAGTTCTTC | CASSPAGVSYNEQFF
TRBJ2-1 | TRBD1 | once | TRBV30 | TGTGCCTGGACAAACCAGGGGACAGTGTACAATGAGCAGTTCTTC | CAWTNQGTVYNEQFF
TRBJ2-1 | - | - | TRBV18 | TGTGCCAGCTCACCCCCCGGAGGGACGGTATTTGTGGAGCAGTTCTTC | CASSPPGGTVFVEQFF
TRBJ2-1 | TRBD1 | - | TRBV5-1 | TGCGCCAGCAGCTTGGCGAGGGGGCCCCCTCCCCGAGGTGAGCAGTTCTTC | CASSLARGPPPRGEQFF
TRBJ2-7 | TRBD2 | - | TRBV6-5 | TGTGCCAGCAGTACCGGACTAGCCCTCTCCTACGAGCAGTACTTC | CASSTGLALSYEQYF
TRBJ1-2 | TRBD1 | once | TRBV28 | TGTGCCAGCAGTTTCCGGACAGGGGTTGGCTACACCTTC | CASSFRTGVGYTF
TRBJ2-5 | - | once | TRBV4-1 | TGCGCCAGCAGCCAAGTCCCCACCGAGGAGACCCAGTACTTC | CASSQVPTEETQYF
TRBJ1-1 | - | - | TRBV3-1/TRBV3-2 | TGTGCCAGCAGCCAAGCCGGGGGGCAGGGGAAAGAAACTGAAGCTTTCTTT | CASSQAGGQGKETEAFF
TRBJ2-7 | TRBD1 | - | TRBV3-1/TRBV3-2 | TGTGCCAGCAGCCAAGGGCCGGAGACAGGGCGCGAGCAGTACTTC | CASSQGPETGREQYF
TRBJ2-7 | TRBD2 | - | TRBV4-2 | TGTGCCAGCACCTTCGGGCTAGCGGGGGGTGATAGCTCCTACGAGCAGTACTTC | CASTFGLAGGDSSYEQYF
TRBJ2-3 | TRBD2 | - | TRBV11-2 | TGTGCCAGCAGCTTAGTACTAGCGGGGACAGATACGCAGTATTTT | CASSLVLAGTDTQYF
TRBJ2-7 | - | - | TRBV6-2/TRBV6-3 | TGTGCCAGCAGTTACTCTCTCGCCAGAGGGCGGGAGCAGTACTTC | CASSYSLARGREQYF
TRBJ1-1 | - | - | TRBV20-1 | TGCAGTGCTAGTCCGGGGGACCCTGAAGCTTTCTTT | CSASPGDPEAFF
TRBJ1-3 | - | few | TRBV4-3 | TGCGCCAGCAGCCAAGATCTTCGGGGGGCATACGGAAACACCATATATTTT | CASSQDLRGAYGNTIYF
TRBJ2-2 | TRBD2 | - | TRBV11-3 | TGTGCCAGCAGCCCGGGGGGGCTGGGGGAGCTGTTTTTT | CASSPGGLGELFF
TRBJ1-1 | - | - | TRBV29-1 | TGCAGCTTCTCCCTTCTAGAAGCTTTCTTT | CSFSLLEAFF
TRBJ1-1 | - | - | TRBV2 | TGTGCCAGCGACTTTAAAAGGAACACTGAAGCTTTCTTT | CASDFKRNTEAFF
TRBJ2-3 | - | - | TRBV18 | TGTGCCAGCTCACCACCGATGGCTAATCGGGGTACGCAGTATTTT | CASSPPMANRGTQYF
TRBJ1-2 | - | - | TRBV25-1 | TGTGCCAGCAGTGGTTATAATACGGGGGACTATGGCTACACCTTC | CASSGYNTGDYGYTF
TRBJ2-1 | TRBD2 | - | TRBV4-2 | TGTGCCAGCAGCCAAGAACCCAGCGGGGTATACAATGAGCAGTTCTTC | CASSQEPSGVYNEQFF